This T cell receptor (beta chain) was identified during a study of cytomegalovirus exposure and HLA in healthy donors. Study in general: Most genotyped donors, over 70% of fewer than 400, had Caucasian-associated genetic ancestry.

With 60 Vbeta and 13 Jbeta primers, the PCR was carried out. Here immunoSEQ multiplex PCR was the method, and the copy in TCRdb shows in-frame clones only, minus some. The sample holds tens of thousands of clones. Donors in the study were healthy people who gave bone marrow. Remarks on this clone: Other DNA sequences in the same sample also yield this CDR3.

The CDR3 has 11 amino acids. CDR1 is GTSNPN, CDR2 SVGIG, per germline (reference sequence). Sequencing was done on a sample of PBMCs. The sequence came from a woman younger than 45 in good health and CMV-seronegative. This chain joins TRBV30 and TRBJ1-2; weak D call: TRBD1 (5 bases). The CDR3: CAEEGTGGYTF. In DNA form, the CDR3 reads TGTGCTGAGGAGGGGACTGGTGGCTACACCTTC. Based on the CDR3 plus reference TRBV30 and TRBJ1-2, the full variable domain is SQTIHQWPATLVQPVGSPLSLECTVEGTSNPNLYWYRQAAGRGLQLLFYSVGIGQISSEVPQNLSASRPQDRQFILSSKKLLLSDSGFYLCAEEGTGGYTFGSGTRLTVV.